The text below deals with one TCR beta chain. Its cognate antigen has yet to be identified. Base qualities are not recorded, but no much larger clone differs from it by a single base. The library was produced with RT-PCR. The sample was run on an Illumina HiSeq 2500. TCRdb reprocessing: public reads trimmed at Q25 with fastp, clones called with MiXCR, in-frame beta chains kept. Each CDR3 protein gets just one entry, which takes the most common genes and DNA from the rows behind it. This sample gives 650,000 to 800,000 distinct CDR3 sequences in total; around 13% of them show up just once. The leading ten clones occupy 6% to 7% of the sample. According to the germline V gene, CDR1 reads SGHTA and CDR2 reads FQGNSA. At the junction V is shortened by 5 bases and J by 2 bases; bases outside the gene matches: 6. From the cysteine up to the phenylalanine, the CDR3 has a length of 17 residues. Kept here is only the CDR3 DNA, which spans 51 bases and is read in frame from base 1.

The data derive from a study of response to subunit inactivated influenza vaccine (dated by TCRdb to about 2018). With respect to the entire study: The study used deep quantitative T cell receptor repertoire profiling to track responses to a trivalent subunit inactivated influenza vaccine. Broader findings and caveats from the paper: The authors suggested that each seasonal influenza vaccination may recruit only a limited number of new T cells.

This TCR came from a man aged 45-60 years who received an inactivated influenza vaccine. Donor details come from another sample of the same person, matched by shared clones. This sample comprised PBMCs from blood, obtained around 15 days before vaccination. The chain is assembled from TRBV7-2 and TRBJ2-3; TRBD2 matches 14 bases in the middle. The CDR3 corresponds to CASSPWTSGGYTDTQYF. The nucleotides are TGTGCCAGCAGCCCGTGGACTAGCGGGGGGTACACAGATACGCAGTATTTT. With the rest looked up from the reference TRBV7-2 and TRBJ2-3 genes rather than sequenced, the full variable domain is GAGVSQSPSNKVTEKGKDVELRCDPISGHTALYWYRQSLGQGLEFLIYFQGNSAPDKSGLPSDRFSAERTGGSVSTLTIQRTQQEDSAVYLCASSPWTSGGYTDTQYFGPGTRLTVL.